This T cell receptor beta chain was sequenced in a study of beta chain features in type 1 diabetes. Study observations and caveats: For cells with high TCR expression, cDNA sequencing could yield over-representation. TCRB CDR3 length was moderately but significantly reduced in all four CD4+ subsets of Type 1 diabetes patients. Within patients, naive, central memory and Treg TCRB repertoires seemed more similar than within healthy donors.

The length of the CDR3 is 19 residues. Germline assignment: CDR1 SGHRS and CDR2 YFSETQ. V lost 0 bases and J lost 3; bases outside the gene matches: 8. Populations obtained by sorting all exceeded 95% purity. With regard to this clone: Its antigen is not identified.

Since all of the isolated RNA was reverse transcribed, expressed TCRB transcripts were what got sequenced. The study sequenced naive, central memory and regulatory T cell samples to an average of about 3.6 million reads. The data were produced by immunoSEQ multiplex PCR, yet TCRdb's version contains in-frame clones alone and is incomplete. The sample lists 50,000 to 70,000 clones, 52% occurring once. The clonotype was recovered from a woman between 40 and 55 years old with type 1 diabetes. This chain links TRBV5-1 with TRBJ2-1; 14 bases agree with TRBD2. Material: Tregs from blood. The CDR3 DNA sequence: TGCGCCAGCAGCTTGGAGGGACTAGCGGGAGACCCCTTCTACAATGAGCAGTTCTTC. This sequence encodes CASSLEGLAGDPFYNEQFF.